This T cell receptor beta chain emerged from a study of T cell responses to AZD1222 COVID-19 vaccine. In germline, CDR1 is SGHDN, CDR2 FVKESK. The CDR3 is 13 amino acids. Between the trimmed V and J ends, which lost 5 bases and 8 bases, there was a span of 13 bases. Sequencing used immunoSEQ multiplex PCR; TCRdb keeps in-frame clones, though not all of them. The repertoire holds tens of thousands of clones, with about 90% as singletons. This chain connects TRBV14 to TRBJ2-1; possibly TRBD1 for D (5 bases). This clonotype originated in an adult in good health. Specimen: peripheral blood, collected on day 0 of AZD1222 vaccination. The CDR3 DNA follows: TGTGCCAGCAGCTTCCAGGGATTTGATGAGCAGTTCTTC. Protein: CASSFQGFDEQFF.